This TCR beta chain was recovered during a study of T cell responses to AZD1222 COVID-19 vaccine. Broader study findings: Spike-specific TCRs gained breadth and depth after people received two AZD1222 doses.

This CDR3 spans 15 amino acids. Trimming cost V 4 bases and J 4 bases, with 16 bases left between them. Germline-derived CDR1 and CDR2 are SGDLS and YYNGEE. The sample holds one count of this clone. Its specificity is not known. Sequencing used immunoSEQ multiplex PCR; TCRdb keeps in-frame clones, though not all of them. Of roughly 99,000 clones in the sample, about 90% were seen once. This receptor was identified in an adult in good health. The V call is TRBV9, the J call TRBJ2-3, with a possible D match to TRBD2 (5 bases). Specimen: peripheral blood, collected on day 0 of AZD1222 vaccination. The CDR3 coding sequence is TGTGCCAGCAGCCCGAGTGGAGCCGGGGCAGATACGCAGTATTTT. It translates to CASSPSGAGADTQYF.